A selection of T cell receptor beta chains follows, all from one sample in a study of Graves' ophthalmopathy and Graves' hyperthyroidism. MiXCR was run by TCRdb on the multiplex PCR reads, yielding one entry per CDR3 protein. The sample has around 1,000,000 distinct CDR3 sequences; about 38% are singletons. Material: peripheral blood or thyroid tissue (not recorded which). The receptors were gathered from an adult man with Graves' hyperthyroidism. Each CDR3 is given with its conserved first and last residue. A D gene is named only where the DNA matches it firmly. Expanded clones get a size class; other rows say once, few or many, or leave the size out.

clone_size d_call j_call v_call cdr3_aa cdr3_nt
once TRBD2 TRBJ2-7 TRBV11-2 CASSLYRNTGGIGYEQYF TGTGCCAGCAGCCTCTACAGGAACACCGGGGGGATAGGCTACGAGCAGTACTTC
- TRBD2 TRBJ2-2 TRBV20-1 CSAYGLAGYTGELFF TGCAGTGCTTATGGACTAGCGGGGTACACCGGGGAGCTGTTTTTT
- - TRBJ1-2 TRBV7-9 CASSLVPEMARFYGYTF TGTGCCAGCAGCTTAGTGCCGGAGATGGCCAGATTCTATGGCTACACCTTC
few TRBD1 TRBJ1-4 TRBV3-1 CASSQTTGANEKLFF TGTGCCAGCAGCCAGACGACAGGGGCTAATGAAAAACTGTTTTTT
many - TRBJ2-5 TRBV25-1 CASSEKQGTQYF TGTGCCAGCAGTGAAAAGCAAGGGACCCAGTACTTC
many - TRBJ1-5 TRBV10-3 CAISDGNQPQHF TGTGCCATCAGTGACGGAAATCAGCCCCAGCATTTT
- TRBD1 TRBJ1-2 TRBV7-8 CASRSGTGDLGYTF TGTGCCAGCAGGTCTGGGACAGGTGATCTTGGCTACACCTTC
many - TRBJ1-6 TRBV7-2 CASSLEAAANNSPLHF TGTGCCAGCAGCTTAGAAGCCGCTGCCAATAATTCACCCCTCCACTTT
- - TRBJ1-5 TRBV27 CASSLRWQGNQPQHF TGTGCCAGCAGTTTAAGGTGGCAGGGCAATCAGCCCCAGCATTTT
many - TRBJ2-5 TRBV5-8 CASSLETGRQETQYF TGTGCCAGCAGCTTGGAAACAGGGAGACAAGAGACCCAGTACTTC
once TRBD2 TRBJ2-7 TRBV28 CASSSASGSSYEQYF TGTGCCAGCTCATCGGCTAGCGGGAGTTCCTACGAGCAGTACTTC
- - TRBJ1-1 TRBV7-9 CASSLAGGVEEENTEAFF TGTGCCAGCAGCTTAGCGGGGGGAGTAGAGGAAGAGAACACTGAAGCTTTCTTT
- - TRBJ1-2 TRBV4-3 CASSQGGGGAGYGYTF TGCGCCAGCAGCCAAGGTGGCGGGGGCGCGGGCTATGGCTACACCTTC
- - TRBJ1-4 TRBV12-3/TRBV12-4 CASSTPTVGANEKLFF TGTGCCAGCAGTACCCCCACAGTGGGTGCTAATGAAAAACTGTTTTTT
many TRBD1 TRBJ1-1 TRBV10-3 CAIGTANTEAFF TGTGCCATCGGGACAGCGAACACTGAAGCTTTCTTT
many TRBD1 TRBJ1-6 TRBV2 CARTPTGGDYNSPLHF TGTGCCAGAACCCCGACAGGGGGCGACTATAATTCACCCCTCCACTTT
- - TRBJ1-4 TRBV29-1 CSVGGSKGEKLFF TGCAGCGTTGGAGGGAGTAAAGGTGAAAAACTGTTTTTT
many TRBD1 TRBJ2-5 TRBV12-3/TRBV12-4 CASGWTGGEETQYF TGTGCCAGCGGATGGACAGGGGGGGAAGAGACCCAGTACTTC
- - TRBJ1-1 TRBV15 CATSREQTMNTEAFF TGTGCCACCAGCAGGGAACAGACTATGAACACTGAAGCTTTCTTT
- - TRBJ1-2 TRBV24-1 CATSRSVDGYGYTF TGTGCCACCAGTAGGTCAGTCGACGGCTATGGCTACACCTTC
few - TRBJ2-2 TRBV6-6 CASSLGLFNGELFF TGTGCCAGCAGTTTAGGCCTTTTTAATGGGGAGCTGTTTTTT
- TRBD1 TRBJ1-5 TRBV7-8 CASKDQGAPGNQPQHF TGTGCCAGCAAAGATCAGGGGGCGCCGGGGAATCAGCCCCAGCATTTT
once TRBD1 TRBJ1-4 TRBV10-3 CAINPGTGNEKLFF TGTGCCATCAACCCCGGGACAGGGAACGAAAAACTGTTTTTT
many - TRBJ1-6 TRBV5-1 CASSFQVFSPLHF TGCGCCAGCAGCTTTCAGGTTTTTTCACCCCTCCACTTT
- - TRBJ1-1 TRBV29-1 CSVHSQGGTEAFF TGCAGCGTTCATTCTCAAGGGGGCACTGAAGCTTTCTTT
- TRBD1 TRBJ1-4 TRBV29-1 CSVPGQGLTYEKLFF TGCAGCGTGCCGGGACAGGGGCTTACCTATGAAAAACTGTTTTTT
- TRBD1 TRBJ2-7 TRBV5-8 CATRRQGVGEQYF TGTGCCACCCGTCGACAGGGGGTGGGCGAGCAGTACTTC
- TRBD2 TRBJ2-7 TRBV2 CASSFRTSGQQYF TGTGCCAGCAGTTTTCGGACTAGCGGACAGCAGTACTTC
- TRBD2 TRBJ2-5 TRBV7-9 CASSQERGRGVQEAQYF TGTGCCAGCAGCCAAGAAAGGGGCCGGGGGGTACAAGAGGCCCAGTACTTC
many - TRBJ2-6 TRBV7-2 CASSSNRQAVGANVLTF TGTGCCAGCAGCTCTAACCGACAGGCGGTTGGGGCCAACGTCCTGACTTTC
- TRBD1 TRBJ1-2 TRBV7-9 CASSLGWDRDIGGYTF TGTGCCAGCAGCTTAGGATGGGACAGGGACATTGGTGGCTACACCTTC
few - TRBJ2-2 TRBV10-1 CASSESNANTGELFF TGCGCCAGCAGTGAGTCGAACGCGAACACCGGGGAGCTGTTTTTT
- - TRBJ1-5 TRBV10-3 CAISYGDDQPQHF TGTGCCATCAGTTACGGGGACGATCAGCCCCAGCATTTT
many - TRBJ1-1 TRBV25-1 CASSAGYWDMNTEAFF TGTGCCAGCAGTGCAGGATACTGGGACATGAACACTGAAGCTTTCTTT
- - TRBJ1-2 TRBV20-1 CSASQGGWYGYTF TGCAGTGCTAGTCAGGGAGGGTGGTATGGCTACACCTTC
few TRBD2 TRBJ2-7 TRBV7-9 CASSFGGGETYEQYF TGTGCCAGCAGCTTCGGCGGGGGGGAAACCTACGAGCAGTACTTC
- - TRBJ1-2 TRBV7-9 CASSLNPSPAYGYTF TGTGCCAGCAGCTTAAACCCGTCCCCAGCCTATGGCTATACCTTC
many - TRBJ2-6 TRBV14 CASSQDWGGTRDPGANVLTF TGTGCCAGCAGCCAAGATTGGGGAGGGACAAGGGACCCTGGGGCCAACGTCCTGACTTTC
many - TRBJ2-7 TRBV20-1 CSARSPGGTYEQYF TGCAGTGCTAGATCTCCAGGGGGGACCTACGAGCAGTACTTC
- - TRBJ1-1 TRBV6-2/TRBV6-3 CARTRCTEAFF TGTGCCAGGACTCGGTGCACTGAAGCTTTCTTT
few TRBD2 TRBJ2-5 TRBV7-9 CASSPTSEFLETQYF TGTGCCAGCAGCCCGACTAGCGAATTTCTTGAGACCCAGTACTTC
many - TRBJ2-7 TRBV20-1 CSAEDSSYEQYF TGCAGTGCTGAAGACAGCTCCTACGAGCAGTACTTC
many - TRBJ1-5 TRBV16 CASSQASLATQHF TGTGCCAGCAGCCAAGCTTCTCTCGCGACCCAGCATTTT
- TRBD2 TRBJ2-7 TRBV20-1 CSARELAGVREQYF TGCAGTGCTAGGGAACTAGCGGGAGTTCGCGAGCAGTACTTC
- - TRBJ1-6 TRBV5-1 CASSFTGGFNSPLHF TGCGCCAGCAGCTTCACGGGCGGTTTCAATTCACCCCTCCACTTT
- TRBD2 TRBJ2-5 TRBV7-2 CASSWTGTRILQETQYF TGTGCCAGCAGCTGGACCGGGACTAGGATTTTACAAGAGACCCAGTACTTC
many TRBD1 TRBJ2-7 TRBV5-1 CASSAGTASYEQYF TGTGCCAGCAGTGCCGGGACAGCCTCCTACGAGCAGTACTTC
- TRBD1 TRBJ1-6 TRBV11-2 CASSSDRGRSPLHF TGTGCCAGCAGCTCCGACAGGGGGCGTTCACCCCTCCACTTT